The rows below give T cell receptor beta chains drawn from one sample of a study of identical twins. Using its own MiXCR run on the 5' RACE reads, TCRdb lists one record per CDR3 protein. The sample carries 640,000 or so distinct CDR3 sequences, around 6% recorded once. The sample consisted of naive T cells sorted from blood. Receptors originate from a man between 18 and 35 years old in good health. Both conserved end residues are part of each CDR3.

V gene	J gene	CDR3 protein
TRBV12-3/TRBV12-4	TRBJ1-1	CASRSGQGAFF
TRBV27	TRBJ2-2	CASSLRGQGVLTGELFF
TRBV3-1	TRBJ1-1	CASSPYPATTPEAFF
TRBV6-1	TRBJ2-7	CASSRTSGYSYEQYF
TRBV7-9	TRBJ1-4	CASSHDRAALFF
TRBV20-1	TRBJ2-7	CSARKDWSYEQYF
TRBV7-2	TRBJ2-1	CASSLAQATNEQFF
TRBV12-3/TRBV12-4	TRBJ2-1	CASSLSLNEQFF
TRBV5-5	TRBJ1-2	CASSLTSGTNYGYTF
TRBV5-1	TRBJ2-1	CASSWVLGGEQFF
TRBV14	TRBJ1-1	CASRGLGTNTEAFF
TRBV12-3/TRBV12-4	TRBJ1-3	CASSLAGSAGNTIYF
TRBV6-6	TRBJ2-7	CASGQSAEQYF
TRBV6-2/TRBV6-3	TRBJ2-5	CASSYSEAFDQETQYF
TRBV5-4	TRBJ2-1	CASSLGVAGYNEQFF
TRBV12-3/TRBV12-4	TRBJ1-1	CASTGTGGVEAFF
TRBV7-9	TRBJ2-2	CASSRVRSGELFF
TRBV6-5	TRBJ2-7	CASSLPLTGGSYEQYF
TRBV6-2/TRBV6-3	TRBJ2-7	CASSTRQGTLSYEQYF
TRBV5-6	TRBJ2-1	CASSWVDSNEQFF
TRBV5-5	TRBJ2-1	CACSLAGGWVSYNEQFF
TRBV20-1	TRBJ2-5	CSALWTDEKTQYF
TRBV11-1	TRBJ2-7	CASSTTRVSGIGIYEQYF
TRBV12-3/TRBV12-4	TRBJ2-1	CASSFSASGYNEQFF
TRBV5-1	TRBJ2-1	CASSLEGSGNEQFF
TRBV12-3/TRBV12-4	TRBJ1-1	CASDPGPGNTEAFF
TRBV20-1	TRBJ2-2	CSAKGRVTGELFF
TRBV29-1	TRBJ2-3	CSVAPGGTDTQYF
TRBV29-1	TRBJ2-1	CSVALGGFNEQFF
TRBV29-1	TRBJ2-2	CSVGQGAGELFF
TRBV5-1	TRBJ1-3	CASTLGGKGTGNTIYF
TRBV24-1	TRBJ2-1	CATSPGYEQFF
TRBV5-1	TRBJ1-1	CASSLILGGRAFF
TRBV11-2	TRBJ2-1	CASSFLPGLAGYNEQFF
TRBV5-6	TRBJ2-7	CASSLNNYEQYF
TRBV5-1	TRBJ2-5	CASKESGGDAETQYF
TRBV16	TRBJ1-1	CASSQSREHAFF
TRBV18	TRBJ2-7	CASSPPSDTYEQYF
TRBV7-2	TRBJ2-3	CASSLVMLAGGADTQYF
TRBV30	TRBJ1-5	CAWSAGTGDQPQHF
TRBV20-1	TRBJ2-4	CSAREVAKNIQYF
TRBV15	TRBJ2-1	CATSRDSEGEPFF
TRBV20-1	TRBJ1-6	CSARDLGRGTRFEDSPLHF
TRBV12-3/TRBV12-4	TRBJ1-2	CASSVGPLNYGYTF
TRBV12-3/TRBV12-4	TRBJ2-3	CASSFGLLGTDTQYF
TRBV28	TRBJ2-1	CASSKPLENEQFF
TRBV6-2/TRBV6-3	TRBJ1-1	CASSYGQGPTEAFF
TRBV28	TRBJ2-3	CASRAGPSTDTQYF
TRBV27	TRBJ2-2	CASSDLRELFF
TRBV5-1	TRBJ2-1	CASSKGQGPYNEQFF